The rows below give T cell receptor beta chains drawn from one sample of a study of blood T cell repertoires in COVID-19. The protocol was immunoSEQ multiplex PCR, while the TCRdb copy is restricted to in-frame clones and leaves out a portion. This table holds 180,000 or so clones, around four fifths found once. Sequenced input: peripheral blood. All receptors come from a man aged 40-50 years who had recovered from COVID-19. The CDR3 runs from the conserved cysteine through the conserved F or W. The order of the fields is V gene, J gene, D gene, CDR3 protein, CDR3 DNA. The D gene is left open where the match is weak.

V gene: TRBV7-2
J gene: TRBJ2-7
D gene: .
CDR3 protein: CASSLLGSGLSYEQYF
CDR3 DNA: TGTGCCAGCAGCTTACTAGGTAGCGGCCTCTCCTACGAGCAGTACTTC

V gene: TRBV7-2
J gene: TRBJ2-7
D gene: TRBD2
CDR3 protein: CASSHRGGGSSYEQYF
CDR3 DNA: TGTGCCAGCAGCCACCGGGGGGGTGGGAGCTCCTACGAGCAGTACTTC

V gene: TRBV4-3
J gene: TRBJ2-7
D gene: .
CDR3 protein: CASSPQMRQGGYEQYF
CDR3 DNA: TGCGCCAGCAGCCCTCAGATGCGCCAGGGGGGCTACGAGCAGTACTTC

V gene: TRBV18
J gene: TRBJ1-4
D gene: TRBD1
CDR3 protein: CASSYRGGPDNEKLFF
CDR3 DNA: TGTGCCAGCTCATACAGGGGTGGTCCAGATAATGAAAAACTGTTTTTT

V gene: TRBV19
J gene: TRBJ1-2
D gene: TRBD1
CDR3 protein: CASSIATTGTGHYGYTF
CDR3 DNA: TGTGCCAGTAGTATTGCTACAACCGGGACAGGGCACTATGGCTACACCTTC

V gene: TRBV19
J gene: TRBJ2-5
D gene: .
CDR3 protein: CASSIQTIGGLGPQYF
CDR3 DNA: TGTGCCAGTAGTATCCAGACTATCGGAGGGCTTGGACCCCAGTACTTC

V gene: TRBV10-3
J gene: TRBJ1-3
D gene: TRBD1
CDR3 protein: CATSQGSGNTIYF
CDR3 DNA: TGTGCCACCTCACAGGGGTCGGGAAACACCATATATTTT

V gene: TRBV27
J gene: TRBJ2-5
D gene: TRBD1
CDR3 protein: CASGQGSETQYF
CDR3 DNA: TGTGCCAGCGGACAGGGTTCAGAGACCCAGTACTTC

V gene: TRBV4-3
J gene: TRBJ1-4
D gene: TRBD1
CDR3 protein: CASRRQGAGTNEKLFF
CDR3 DNA: TGCGCCAGCAGGAGACAGGGCGCCGGAACTAATGAAAAACTGTTTTTT

V gene: TRBV3-1/TRBV3-2
J gene: TRBJ2-2
D gene: .
CDR3 protein: CASSHSTGRWATGELFF
CDR3 DNA: TGTGCCAGCAGCCACTCTACAGGGCGTTGGGCCACCGGGGAGCTGTTTTTT